Listed below are T cell receptor beta chains from one sample, sequenced in a study of T cells in localized non-small cell lung cancer. The table came from immunoSEQ multiplex PCR; TCRdb's copy has only in-frame clones and leaves some out. The sample lists more than 12,000 clones, approximately 84% occurring once. Here the sequenced sample was peripheral blood, taken before any cancer treatment. These receptors originate from a female donor of 60 years or more with stage I squamous cell lung carcinoma. Both conserved end residues are part of each CDR3. A D gene is named only where the DNA matches it firmly. For some rows the clone size is stated as once, few or many, or as a class when expanded; others skip it.

abundance: -
v_gene: TRBV30
d_gene: TRBD1
j_gene: TRBJ1-6
len: 14
CDR3aa: CAWTVGTGGTPLHF
CDR3nt: TGTGCCTGGACTGTGGGGACAGGGGGCACACCCCTCCACTTT

abundance: -
v_gene: TRBV11-2
d_gene: -
j_gene: TRBJ1-2
len: 13
CDR3aa: CASRDRGIYGYTF
CDR3nt: TGTGCCAGCAGGGATAGGGGGATCTATGGCTACACCTTC

abundance: few
v_gene: TRBV9
d_gene: TRBD1
j_gene: TRBJ1-2
len: 13
CDR3aa: CASRRDSNYGYTF
CDR3nt: TGTGCCAGCAGGAGGGACAGTAACTATGGCTACACCTTC

abundance: -
v_gene: TRBV9
d_gene: -
j_gene: TRBJ1-1
len: 16
CDR3aa: CASSVGSQAWDTEAFF
CDR3nt: TGTGCCAGCAGCGTAGGATCACAGGCCTGGGACACTGAAGCTTTCTTT

abundance: once
v_gene: TRBV5-5
d_gene: -
j_gene: TRBJ1-4
len: 14
CDR3aa: CASSLDREPRKLFF
CDR3nt: TGTGCCAGCAGCTTGGACAGGGAGCCACGGAAACTGTTTTTT

abundance: -
v_gene: TRBV7-9
d_gene: TRBD1
j_gene: TRBJ1-2
len: 17
CDR3aa: CASSQSPGQSYFYGYTF
CDR3nt: TGTGCCAGCAGCCAATCACCGGGACAGTCATATTTCTATGGCTACACCTTC

abundance: few
v_gene: TRBV4-2
d_gene: -
j_gene: TRBJ1-2
len: 16
CDR3aa: CASSRERSGGLGGYTF
CDR3nt: TGTGCCAGCAGCCGCGAGCGTTCCGGGGGGCTAGGCGGCTACACCTTC

abundance: few
v_gene: TRBV7-2
d_gene: TRBD1
j_gene: TRBJ1-1
len: 13
CDR3aa: CASSLMEGAEAFF
CDR3nt: TGTGCCAGCAGCTTAATGGAGGGGGCCGAAGCTTTCTTT

abundance: -
v_gene: TRBV29-1
d_gene: TRBD1
j_gene: TRBJ1-1
len: 13
CDR3aa: CSVVDRGGTEAFF
CDR3nt: TGCAGCGTCGTGGACAGGGGGGGCACTGAAGCTTTCTTT

abundance: -
v_gene: TRBV5-6
d_gene: TRBD2
j_gene: TRBJ2-1
len: 14
CDR3aa: CASTLTSGYNEQFF
CDR3nt: TGTGCCAGCACCTTGACTAGCGGCTACAATGAGCAGTTCTTC

abundance: -
v_gene: TRBV7-3
d_gene: -
j_gene: TRBJ1-1
len: 14
CDR3aa: CASSFTPGDTEAFF
CDR3nt: TGTGCCAGCAGCTTCACCCCAGGGGACACTGAAGCTTTCTTT

abundance: -
v_gene: TRBV7-2
d_gene: -
j_gene: TRBJ1-1
len: 8
CDR3aa: CASSFTKF
CDR3nt: TGTGCCAGCAGCTTTACTAAATTT

abundance: once
v_gene: TRBV29-1
d_gene: -
j_gene: TRBJ2-6
len: 15
CDR3aa: CSVGDIVSGANVLTF
CDR3nt: TGCAGCGTTGGGGACATTGTTTCTGGGGCCAACGTCCTGACTTTC

abundance: -
v_gene: TRBV4-2
d_gene: TRBD2
j_gene: TRBJ2-3
len: 17
CDR3aa: CASSQEPSGGDTDTQYF
CDR3nt: TGTGCCAGCAGCCAAGAACCCAGCGGGGGGGACACAGATACGCAGTATTTT

abundance: -
v_gene: TRBV7-9
d_gene: -
j_gene: TRBJ1-4
len: 16
CDR3aa: CASSFGTVATNEKLFF
CDR3nt: TGTGCCAGCAGCTTCGGGACCGTTGCAACTAATGAAAAACTGTTTTTT

abundance: few
v_gene: TRBV2
d_gene: TRBD1
j_gene: TRBJ1-5
len: 16
CDR3aa: CASSWDSTNSNQPQHF
CDR3nt: TGTGCCAGCAGTTGGGACAGCACGAATAGCAATCAGCCCCAGCATTTT

abundance: -
v_gene: TRBV4-1
d_gene: -
j_gene: TRBJ1-2
len: 15
CDR3aa: CASSQGEPRIHGYTF
CDR3nt: TGCGCCAGCAGCCAAGGGGAACCCAGAATCCATGGCTACACCTTC

abundance: -
v_gene: TRBV4-1
d_gene: TRBD2
j_gene: TRBJ2-3
len: 19
CDR3aa: CASSQEAAMAGGLFDTQYF
CDR3nt: TGCGCCAGCAGCCAAGAAGCAGCGATGGCGGGGGGGCTGTTTGATACGCAGTATTTT

abundance: -
v_gene: TRBV19
d_gene: TRBD1
j_gene: TRBJ1-5
len: 20
CDR3aa: CASSSRPRDRGLMSNQPQHF
CDR3nt: TGTGCCAGTAGTTCTCGGCCCCGGGACAGGGGGCTTATGAGCAATCAGCCCCAGCATTTT

abundance: -
v_gene: TRBV5-6
d_gene: TRBD1
j_gene: TRBJ1-6
len: 19
CDR3aa: CASSGDRGPSSSYNSPLHF
CDR3nt: TGTGCCAGCAGCGGTGACAGGGGCCCATCTAGCTCCTATAATTCACCCCTCCACTTT

abundance: -
v_gene: TRBV5-4
d_gene: -
j_gene: TRBJ1-5
len: 17
CDR3aa: CASSLEGGGDGNQPQHF
CDR3nt: TGTGCCAGCAGCTTGGAGGGGGGTGGGGATGGCAATCAGCCCCAGCATTTT

abundance: -
v_gene: TRBV5-1
d_gene: TRBD1
j_gene: TRBJ2-1
len: 16
CDR3aa: CASSHRQGAAYNEQFF
CDR3nt: TGCGCCAGCAGCCATCGACAGGGTGCGGCCTACAATGAGCAGTTCTTC

abundance: -
v_gene: TRBV19
d_gene: -
j_gene: TRBJ1-2
len: 15
CDR3aa: CASSIMGSPNYGYTF
CDR3nt: TGTGCCAGTAGTATAATGGGATCTCCTAACTATGGCTACACCTTC

abundance: -
v_gene: TRBV2
d_gene: -
j_gene: TRBJ1-5
len: 14
CDR3aa: CASSGGSRDLPQHF
CDR3nt: TGTGCCAGCAGTGGAGGGTCACGGGATCTGCCCCAGCATTTT

abundance: -
v_gene: TRBV11-2
d_gene: -
j_gene: TRBJ2-7
len: 16
CDR3aa: CASSLGSVASSYEQYF
CDR3nt: TGTGCCAGCAGCTTAGGGTCGGTCGCTAGCTCCTACGAGCAGTACTTC

abundance: -
v_gene: TRBV11-2
d_gene: -
j_gene: TRBJ2-2
len: 16
CDR3aa: CASSPIGGTSTGELFF
CDR3nt: TGTGCCAGCAGCCCTATAGGGGGGACTTCCACCGGGGAGCTGTTTTTT

abundance: -
v_gene: TRBV4-1
d_gene: TRBD1
j_gene: TRBJ1-6
len: 16
CDR3aa: CASRRSGRGFDSPLHF
CDR3nt: TGCGCCAGCAGAAGAAGTGGCAGGGGGTTTGATTCACCCCTCCACTTT

abundance: -
v_gene: TRBV9
d_gene: -
j_gene: TRBJ1-4
len: 14
CDR3aa: CASSGGYRDEKLFF
CDR3nt: TGTGCCAGCAGCGGAGGCTACAGGGATGAAAAACTGTTTTTT

abundance: -
v_gene: TRBV15
d_gene: -
j_gene: TRBJ2-1
len: 13
CDR3aa: CATSRDRGDEQFF
CDR3nt: TGTGCCACCAGCAGAGATCGTGGCGATGAGCAGTTCTTC

abundance: -
v_gene: TRBV29-1
d_gene: -
j_gene: TRBJ1-2
len: 15
CDR3aa: CSVEAPPGRLYGYTF
CDR3nt: TGCAGCGTTGAAGCTCCCCCAGGGAGGCTCTATGGCTACACCTTC

abundance: -
v_gene: TRBV6-4
d_gene: -
j_gene: TRBJ2-2
len: 15
CDR3aa: CASSEGLPNTGELFF
CDR3nt: TGTGCCAGCAGTGAAGGACTACCGAACACCGGGGAGCTGTTTTTT

abundance: -
v_gene: TRBV7-9
d_gene: TRBD2
j_gene: TRBJ2-1
len: 14
CDR3aa: CASSRPGTTSGRFF
CDR3nt: TGTGCCAGCAGCCGACCCGGGACTACGTCCGGTCGGTTCTTC